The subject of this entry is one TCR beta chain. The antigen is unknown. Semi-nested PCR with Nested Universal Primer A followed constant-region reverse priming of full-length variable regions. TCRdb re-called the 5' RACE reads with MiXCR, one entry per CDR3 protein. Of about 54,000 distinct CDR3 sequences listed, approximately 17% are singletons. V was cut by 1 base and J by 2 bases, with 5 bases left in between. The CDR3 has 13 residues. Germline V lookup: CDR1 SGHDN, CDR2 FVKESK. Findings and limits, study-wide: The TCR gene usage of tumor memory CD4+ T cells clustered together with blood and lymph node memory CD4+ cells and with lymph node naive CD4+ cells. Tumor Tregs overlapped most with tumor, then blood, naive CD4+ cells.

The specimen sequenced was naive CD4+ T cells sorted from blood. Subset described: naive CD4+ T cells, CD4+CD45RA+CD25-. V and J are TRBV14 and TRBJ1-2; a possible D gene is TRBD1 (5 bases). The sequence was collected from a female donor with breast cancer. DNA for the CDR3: TGTGCCAGCAGCCAAGGGGGGAACTATGGCTACACCTTC. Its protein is CASSQGGNYGYTF. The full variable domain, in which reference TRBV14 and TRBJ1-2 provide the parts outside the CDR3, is EAGVTQFPSHSVIEKGQTVTLRCDPISGHDNLYWYRRVMGKEIKFLLHFVKESKQDESGMPNNRFLAERTGGTYSTLKVQPAELEDSGVYFCASSQGGNYGYTFGSGTRLTVV.